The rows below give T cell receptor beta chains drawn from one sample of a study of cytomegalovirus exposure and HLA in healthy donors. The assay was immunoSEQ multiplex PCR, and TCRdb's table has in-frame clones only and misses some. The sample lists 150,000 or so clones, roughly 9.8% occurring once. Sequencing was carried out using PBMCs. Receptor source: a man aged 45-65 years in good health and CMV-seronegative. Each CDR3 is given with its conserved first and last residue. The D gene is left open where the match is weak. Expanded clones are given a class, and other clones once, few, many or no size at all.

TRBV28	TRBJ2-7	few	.	CASQATYEQYF	TGTGCCAGCCAAGCAACCTACGAGCAGTACTTC
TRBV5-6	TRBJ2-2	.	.	CASTLGQFFGELFF	.
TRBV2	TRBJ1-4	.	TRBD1	CASSETGGMNEKLFF	TGTGCCAGCAGTGAGACAGGGGGAATGAATGAAAAACTGTTTTTT
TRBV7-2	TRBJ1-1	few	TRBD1	CASSWRDRKNTEAFF	TGTGCCAGCAGCTGGCGGGACAGAAAGAACACTGAAGCTTTCTTT
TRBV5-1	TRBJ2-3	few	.	CASSLVGGHPSNTDTQYF	TGCGCCAGCAGCTTGGTTGGGGGCCACCCATCTAACACAGATACGCAGTATTTT
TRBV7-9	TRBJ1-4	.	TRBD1	CASSLSAGNRGNEKLFF	TGTGCCAGCAGCTTATCTGCGGGGAACAGGGGTAATGAAAAACTGTTTTTT
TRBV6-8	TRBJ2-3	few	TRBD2	CAGSYSGGLDTDTQYF	TGTGCCGGGAGTTACTCGGGGGGACTGGACACAGATACGCAGTATTTT
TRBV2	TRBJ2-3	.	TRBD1	CASTGTGTSTDTQYF	TGTGCCAGCACCGGGACAGGGACTAGCACAGATACGCAGTATTTT
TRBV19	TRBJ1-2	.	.	CASSIDFTSEGYTF	TGTGCCAGTAGTATAGATTTCACATCGGAGGGCTACACCTTC
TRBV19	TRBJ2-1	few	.	CASSIAGKGGPNEQFF	TGTGCCAGTAGTATAGCTGGCAAGGGAGGCCCGAATGAGCAGTTCTTC
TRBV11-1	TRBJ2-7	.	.	CASSSRWSQASHEQYF	TGTGCCAGCAGCTCCCGTTGGTCCCAGGCTAGCCACGAGCAGTACTTC
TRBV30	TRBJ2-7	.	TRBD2	CARRGDSYEQYF	TGTGCCCGCCGGGGGGATTCCTACGAGCAGTACTTC
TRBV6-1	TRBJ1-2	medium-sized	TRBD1	CASSEADRTTYGYTF	TGTGCCAGCAGTGAAGCGGACAGGACTACCTATGGCTACACCTTC
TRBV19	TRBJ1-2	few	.	CASSIGGDGYTF	TGTGCCAGTAGTATTGGCGGGGATGGCTACACCTTC
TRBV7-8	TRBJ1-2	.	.	CASSYQNRALYGYTF	TGTGCCAGCAGCTACCAAAACAGGGCCCTCTATGGCTACACCTTC
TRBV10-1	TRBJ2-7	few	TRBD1	CASSRQGTSYEQYF	TGCGCCAGCAGCAGACAGGGAACGTCCTACGAGCAGTACTTC
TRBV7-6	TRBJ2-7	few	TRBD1	CASSRGQRNSYEQYF	TGTGCCAGCAGCCGGGGACAGAGAAACTCCTACGAGCAGTACTTC
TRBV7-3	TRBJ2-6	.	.	CASSFSSSGANVLTF	TGTGCCAGCAGCTTCTCGAGCTCTGGGGCCAACGTCCTGACTTTC
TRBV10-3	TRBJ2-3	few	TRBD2	CAIQEQRGHTDTQYF	TGTGCCATCCAAGAGCAGCGGGGGCACACAGATACGCAGTATTTT
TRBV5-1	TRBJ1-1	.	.	CASTPSGGYTEAFF	TGCGCCAGCACCCCCTCCGGAGGGTACACTGAAGCTTTCTTT
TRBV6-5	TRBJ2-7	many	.	CASRRSSYEQYF	TGTGCCAGCAGACGGAGCTCCTACGAGCAGTACTTC
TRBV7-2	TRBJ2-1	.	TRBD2	CATASGGPLGNEQFF	TGTGCCACAGCCAGCGGGGGCCCCTTGGGCAATGAGCAGTTCTTC
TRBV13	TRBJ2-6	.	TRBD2	CASSPRGASSGANVLTF	TGTGCCAGCAGCCCGCGGGGGGCAAGCTCTGGGGCCAACGTCCTGACTTTC
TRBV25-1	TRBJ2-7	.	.	CASSEVGQYNEQYF	TGTGCCAGCAGTGAAGTCGGACAGTACAACGAGCAGTACTTC
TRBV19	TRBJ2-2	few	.	CASNGGPTNTGELFF	TGTGCCAGTAACGGGGGACCAACTAACACCGGGGAGCTGTTTTTT
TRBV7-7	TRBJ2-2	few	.	CASSLNVGGTGELFF	TGTGCTAGCAGCTTAAACGTGGGGGGCACCGGGGAGCTGTTTTTT
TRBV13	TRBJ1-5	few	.	CATVQTGARRTQNQPQHF	TGTGCCACCGTACAGACAGGAGCTCGACGGACACAAAATCAGCCCCAGCATTTT
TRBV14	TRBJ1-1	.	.	CASSSELRTEAFF	TGTGCCAGCAGCTCCGAACTAAGGACTGAAGCTTTCTTT
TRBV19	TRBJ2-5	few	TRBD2	CASSIQLAGTRQETQYF	TGTGCCAGTAGTATTCAACTAGCGGGAACTCGCCAAGAGACCCAGTACTTC
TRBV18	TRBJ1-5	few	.	CASSGGAGNQPQHF	TGTGCCAGCTCTGGAGGGGCCGGGAATCAGCCCCAGCATTTT
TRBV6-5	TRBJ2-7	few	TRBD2	CASERGSDSYEQYF	TGTGCCAGCGAGCGGGGGTCGGACTCCTACGAGCAGTACTTC
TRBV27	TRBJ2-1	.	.	CASSLRQYNEQFF	TGTGCCAGCAGTCTTCGACAGTACAATGAGCAGTTCTTC
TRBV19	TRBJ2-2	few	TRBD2	CASSMTSGGSPGGELFF	TGTGCCAGTAGTATGACTAGCGGGGGGTCCCCGGGCGGGGAGCTGTTTTTT
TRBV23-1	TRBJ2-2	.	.	CASSPGINTGELFF	TGCGCCAGCAGTCCCGGGATTAACACCGGGGAGCTGTTTTTT
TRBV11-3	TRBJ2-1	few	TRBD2	CASSVGRLAGGNEQFF	TGTGCCAGCAGCGTAGGTAGACTAGCGGGGGGTAATGAGCAGTTCTTC
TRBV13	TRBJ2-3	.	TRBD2	CASSIRPGLTDTQYF	TGTGCCAGCAGCATCAGGCCGGGACTAACAGATACGCAGTATTTT
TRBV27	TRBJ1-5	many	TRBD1	CASSLDGSGGRNQPQHF	TGTGCCAGCAGTTTAGACGGGTCAGGGGGTCGCAATCAGCCCCAGCATTTT
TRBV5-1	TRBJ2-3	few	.	CASSRGGGSTDTQYF	TGCGCCAGCAGCAGGGGTGGCGGAAGCACAGATACGCAGTATTTT
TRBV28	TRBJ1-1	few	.	CASSPHRGENTEAFF	TGTGCCAGCAGTCCCCATCGGGGGGAGAACACTGAAGCTTTCTTT
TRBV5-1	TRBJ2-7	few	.	CASSLRQSVSSYEQYF	TGCGCCAGCAGCCTACGACAGTCAGTGTCCTCTTACGAGCAGTACTTC
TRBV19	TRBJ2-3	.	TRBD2	CASRGLAGIEAQYF	TGTGCCAGTAGGGGACTAGCGGGAATAGAGGCGCAGTATTTT
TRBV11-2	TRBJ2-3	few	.	CASSPRGFGTDTQYF	TGTGCCAGCAGCCCCAGGGGCTTCGGCACAGATACGCAGTATTTT
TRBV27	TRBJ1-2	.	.	CASTPLGRGTTNYGYTF	TGTGCCAGCACCCCCCTCGGCCGGGGTACTACGAACTATGGCTACACCTTC
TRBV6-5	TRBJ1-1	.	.	CASSSDRPEAFF	TGTGCCAGCAGTTCAGACAGGCCTGAAGCTTTCTTT
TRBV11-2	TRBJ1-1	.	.	CASLASTEAFF	TGTGCCAGCCTTGCGTCCACTGAAGCTTTCTTT
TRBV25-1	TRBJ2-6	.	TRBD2	CASSEGRAGANVLTF	TGTGCCAGCAGTGAGGGGAGGGCTGGGGCCAACGTCCTGACTTTC
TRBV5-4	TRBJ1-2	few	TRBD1	CASSRAGDRVGGYTF	TGTGCCAGCAGCCGAGCTGGGGACAGGGTGGGCGGCTACACCTTC
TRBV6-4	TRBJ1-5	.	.	CASSASQGQPQHF	TGTGCCAGCAGTGCGAGTCAGGGACAGCCCCAGCATTTT
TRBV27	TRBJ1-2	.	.	CASSLSPAFGSNYGYTF	TGTGCCAGCAGTTTAAGTCCAGCGTTCGGTTCTAACTATGGCTACACCTTC